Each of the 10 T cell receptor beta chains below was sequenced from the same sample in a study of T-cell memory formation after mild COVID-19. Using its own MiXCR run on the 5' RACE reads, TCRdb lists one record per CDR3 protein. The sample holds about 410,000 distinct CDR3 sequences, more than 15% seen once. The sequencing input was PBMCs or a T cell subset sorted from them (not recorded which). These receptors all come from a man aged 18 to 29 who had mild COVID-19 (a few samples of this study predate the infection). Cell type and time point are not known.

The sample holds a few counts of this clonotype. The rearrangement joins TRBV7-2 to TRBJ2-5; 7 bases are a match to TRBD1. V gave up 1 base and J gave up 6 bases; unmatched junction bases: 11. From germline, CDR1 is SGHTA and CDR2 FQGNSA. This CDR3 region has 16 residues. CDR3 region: CASSLVSRGPGQTQYF. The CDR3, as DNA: TGTGCCAGCAGCTTAGTGTCAAGGGGGCCGGGGCAGACCCAGTACTTC.

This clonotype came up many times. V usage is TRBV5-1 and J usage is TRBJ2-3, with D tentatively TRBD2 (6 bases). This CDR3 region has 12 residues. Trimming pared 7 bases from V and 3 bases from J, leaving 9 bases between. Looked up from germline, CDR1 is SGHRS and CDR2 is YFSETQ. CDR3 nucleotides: TGCGCCAGCCACGCGGGAACAGATACGCAGTATTTT. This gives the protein CASHAGTDTQYF.

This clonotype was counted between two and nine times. The CDR3 loop reads CASSPDREYGYTF. CDR3 DNA: TGTGCCAGCTCACCAGACAGGGAGTATGGCTACACCTTC. The chain joins TRBV18 to TRBJ1-2; TRBD1 aligns across 7 bases. The V gene end was trimmed by 2 bases and the J gene end by 5 bases; junction bases not matched to a gene: 2. Germline values: CDR1 KGHSH, CDR2 LQKENI. This CDR3 spans 13 amino acids.

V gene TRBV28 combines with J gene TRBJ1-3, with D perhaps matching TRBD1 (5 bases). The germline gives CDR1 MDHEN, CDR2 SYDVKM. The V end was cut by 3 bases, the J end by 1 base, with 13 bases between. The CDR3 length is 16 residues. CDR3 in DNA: TGTGCCAGCAGTTTCGTGCAGGGACTGTCTGGAAACACCATATATTTT. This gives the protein CASSFVQGLSGNTIYF. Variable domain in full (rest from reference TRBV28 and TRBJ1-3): DVKVTQSSRYLVKRTGEKVFLECVQDMDHENMFWYRQDPGLGLRLIYFSYDVKMKEKGDIPEGYSVSREKKERFSLILESASTNQTSMYLCASSFVQGLSGNTIYFGEGSWLTVV.

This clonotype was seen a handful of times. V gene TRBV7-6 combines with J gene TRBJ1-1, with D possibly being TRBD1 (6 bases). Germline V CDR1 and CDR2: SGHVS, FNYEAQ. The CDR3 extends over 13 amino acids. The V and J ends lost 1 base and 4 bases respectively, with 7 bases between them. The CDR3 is CASSLGTATEAFF. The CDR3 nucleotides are TGTGCCAGCAGCTTAGGGACAGCCACTGAAGCTTTCTTT.

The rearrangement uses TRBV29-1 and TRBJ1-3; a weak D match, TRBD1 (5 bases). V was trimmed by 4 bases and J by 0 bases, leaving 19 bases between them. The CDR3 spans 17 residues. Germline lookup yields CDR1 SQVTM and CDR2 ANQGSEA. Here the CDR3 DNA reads TGCAGCGTTGGCGGAATCGGGACTCCAAGCTCTGGAAACACCATATATTTT. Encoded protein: CSVGGIGTPSSGNTIYF.

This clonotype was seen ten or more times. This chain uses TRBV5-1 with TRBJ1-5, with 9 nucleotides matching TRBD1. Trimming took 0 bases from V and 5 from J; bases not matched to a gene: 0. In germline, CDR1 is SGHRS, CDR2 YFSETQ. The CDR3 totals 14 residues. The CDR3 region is CASSLGTGDQPQHF. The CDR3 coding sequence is TGCGCCAGCAGCTTGGGGACAGGGGATCAGCCCCAGCATTTT.

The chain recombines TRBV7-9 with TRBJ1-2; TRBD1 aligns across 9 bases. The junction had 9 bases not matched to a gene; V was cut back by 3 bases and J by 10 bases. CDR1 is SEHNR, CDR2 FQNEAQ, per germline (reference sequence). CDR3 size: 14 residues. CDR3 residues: CASSFTGGLNVYTF. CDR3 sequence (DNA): TGTGCCAGCAGCTTCACAGGGGGCCTGAATGTCTACACCTTC.

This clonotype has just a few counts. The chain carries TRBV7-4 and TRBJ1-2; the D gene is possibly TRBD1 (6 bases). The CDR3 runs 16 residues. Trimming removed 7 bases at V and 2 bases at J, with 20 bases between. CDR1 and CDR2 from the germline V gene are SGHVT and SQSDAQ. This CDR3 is CASTPGPGGQNYGYTF. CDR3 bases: TGTGCCAGCACCCCCGGCCCGGGGGGGCAAAACTATGGCTACACCTTC.

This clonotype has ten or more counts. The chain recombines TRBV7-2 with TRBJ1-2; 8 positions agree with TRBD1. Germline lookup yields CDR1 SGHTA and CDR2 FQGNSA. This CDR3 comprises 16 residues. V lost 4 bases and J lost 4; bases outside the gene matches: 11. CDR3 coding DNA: TGTGCCAGCAGCTCTCCCCTCGGAACAGGGGGCTATGGCTACACCTTC. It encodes CASSSPLGTGGYGYTF.